These 25 T cell receptor beta chains share one sample of origin, sequenced in a study of T cells in Graves' hyperthyroidism and ophthalmopathy. Regions amplified from RNA transcripts were the TCR beta CDR3 regions. With the HTBI primer set, the TCR CDR3 went through a first round of RT-PCR. TCRdb re-derived calls from the multiplex PCR reads in MiXCR, one entry per CDR3 protein. The sample shows roughly 570,000 distinct CDR3 sequences, around 14% of them seen only once. Material for sequencing was blood. These receptor sequences come from a woman under 40 with Graves' hyperthyroidism.

Comment on this clonotype: The junction departs from the called germline gene at one end, perhaps through a read error. The J gene is TRBJ1-1, the V gene TRBV3-1; D is perhaps TRBD1 (6 bases). This CDR3 region has 14 residues. CDR1 and CDR2 (germline): LGHDT, YNNKEL (reference sequence). The DNA of the CDR3 is TGTGCCAGCAGCCAGCGGTCAGGGGCGACTGAAGCTTCCTTT. Translation gives CASSQRSGATEASF.

This clonotype was found many times. The CDR3 protein is CSAEPGLAEETQYF. The CDR3 DNA follows: TGCAGTGCCGAACCGGGACTAGCGGAAGAGACCCAGTACTTC. This chain links TRBV20-1 with TRBJ2-5, with TRBD2 identical over 11 bases. This CDR3 comprises 14 residues. The germline gives CDR1 DFQATT, CDR2 SNEGSKA (reference sequence). V gave up 6 bases and J gave up 3 bases; unmatched junction bases: 6.

The chain employs TRBV6-2 or TRBV6-3 and TRBJ2-2, with D maybe TRBD1 (5 bases). V lost 5 bases to trimming and J lost 1 base, with 8 bases between them. The CDR3 is 14 amino acids. Germline V CDR1 and CDR2: MNHEY, SVGEGT. The CDR3 reads CASSTGQNTGELFF. For the CDR3, the DNA is TGTGCCAGCAGTACCGGACAGAACACCGGGGAGCTGTTTTTT.

In this sample, this clonotype turned up many times. The genes are TRBV3-1 and TRBJ1-2; D is unclear. V lost 4 bases to trimming and J lost 7 bases, with 19 bases between them. CDR1 is LGHDT, CDR2 YNNKEL, per germline (reference sequence). The CDR3 has 15 residues. The CDR3 spells CASSRTTISSFGYTF. The CDR3 nucleotides read TGTGCCAGCAGCCGAACGACGATAAGTTCTTTTGGCTACACCTTC.

In its sample, this clonotype was seen many times. The chain joins TRBV11-2 to TRBJ2-4; D gene ambiguous. V was pared by 0 bases and J by 8 bases, with 8 bases between. Germline assignment: CDR1 SGHAT and CDR2 FQNNGV. This CDR3 has 13 amino acids. CDR3 in DNA: TGTGCCAGCAGCTTAGATCGCCCGGACATTCAGTACTTC. Protein: CASSLDRPDIQYF.

The chain carries TRBV6-1 and TRBJ2-3; 12 bases line up with TRBD2. The CDR3 runs to 16 residues. J lost 0 bases, V lost 5 bases, and 3 bases had no gene match. The germline CDR1 and CDR2 sequences are MNHNS and SASEGT. CDR3 sequence: CASSRGLAGSTDTQYF. Written as DNA, the CDR3 is TGTGCCAGCAGTCGAGGACTAGCGGGGAGCACAGATACGCAGTATTTT.

CDR3 region: CASGSRDNEQFF. The CDR3 DNA is TGTGCCAGCGGGAGTCGTGACAATGAGCAGTTCTTC. This chain uses TRBV15 with TRBJ2-1; TRBD2 matches 7 bases. Trimming removed 10 bases from V and 5 bases from J; junction bases left unmatched: 5. The CDR3 extends over 12 amino acids. Germline V gives CDR1 LNHNV, CDR2 YYDKDF (reference sequence).

This clonotype was counted ten times or more. This chain connects TRBV7-2 to TRBJ2-7, with TRBD2 matching 8 bases. CDR3 length equals 14 residues. Germline V gene data show CDR1 as SGHTA and CDR2 as FQGNSA. The V and J ends lost 4 bases and 6 bases, in that order; junction bases with no gene match: 8. The CDR3 bases are TGTGCCAGCAGCTGGTCGGGAGGGCCGGGCGAGCAGTACTTC. Its protein product is CASSWSGGPGEQYF.

V gene TRBV5-1 combines with J gene TRBJ2-5; 14 bases match TRBD2. This CDR3 contains 17 residues. The V segment lost 0 bases and the J segment 1 base; nucleotides outside the gene matches: 2. Germline CDR1 reads SGHRS; CDR2 reads YFSETQ. CDR3 in amino acids: CASSLAGTSGGQETQYF. CDR3 DNA sequence: TGCGCCAGCAGCTTGGCCGGGACTAGCGGGGGCCAAGAGACCCAGTACTTC.

Of note for this clonotype: A clone one base away is much larger, so this may be a read error. The chain is built from TRBV11-1 and TRBJ2-1; no definite D call. The CDR3 is 13 amino acids. Per germline, CDR1 SGHAT and CDR2 FQDESV (reference sequence). The CDR3 DNA reads as TGTGCCAGCAGCACGGCGGTTGTCGATGAGCAGTCCTTC. Its protein product is CASSTAVVDEQSF.

The V call is TRBV12-3 or TRBV12-4, the J call TRBJ2-7; D is perhaps TRBD2 (5 bases). V lost 5 bases to trimming and J lost 2 bases, with 13 bases between them. The CDR3 is 14 residues long. The CDR3 loop reads CASSPSVGAYEQYF. DNA for the CDR3: TGTGCCAGCAGTCCCAGCGTGGGAGCCTACGAGCAGTACTTC.

This clonotype has a handful of counts. This chain joins TRBV10-3 and TRBJ2-2; TRBD2 is a possible D gene (5 bases). The germline V gene has CDR1 ENHRY and CDR2 SYGVKD. The CDR3 length is 13 residues. The germline V and J ends were trimmed by 4 bases and 6 bases, with 9 bases remaining between them. The CDR3 DNA reads TGTGCCATCAGTGGGCCTAGCCCCGGGGAGCTGTTTTTT. Translation: CAISGPSPGELFF.

This clonotype was seen more than once but under ten times. The chain has TRBV27 and TRBJ2-2; 7 bases map to TRBD1. With V trimmed by 3 bases and J by 5 bases, 6 bases remained unmatched. The CDR3 sequence is 15 residues long. Germline values: CDR1 MNHEY, CDR2 SMNVEV (reference sequence). The CDR3 region has the DNA TGTGCCAGCAGTTTTGGGCAGGGGGAGACCGGGGAGCTGTTTTTT. Its translation is CASSFGQGETGELFF.

This clonotype was seen a handful of times. The V call is TRBV19, the J call TRBJ1-5, with D unresolved. V was pared by 1 base and J by 4 bases, with 14 bases between. The CDR3 loop spans 16 amino acids. CDR1 is LNHDA and CDR2 is SQIVND in the germline V gene (reference sequence). CDR3 protein: CASSIAPRIRNQPQHF. The CDR3 region has the DNA TGTGCCAGTAGTATAGCCCCGAGGATAAGGAATCAGCCCCAGCATTTT.

The table lists this clonotype with many counts. The chain carries TRBV28 and TRBJ2-3; 14 nucleotides align to TRBD2. The V gene end was trimmed by 4 bases and the J gene end by 4 bases; junction bases not matched to a gene: 4. There are 16 residues in the CDR3. Germline V gene sequence: CDR1 MDHEN, CDR2 SYDVKM. The DNA for the CDR3 is TGTGCCAGCAGTTCGGGACTAGCGGGAGAACCAGATACGCAGTATTTT. This translates into CASSSGLAGEPDTQYF.

In this sample, this clonotype turned up a few times. The J gene is TRBJ1-1, the V gene TRBV20-1; the match to TRBD1 covers 7 bases. The CDR3 covers 14 residues. V gave up 5 bases and J gave up 6 bases; unmatched junction bases: 12. The V gene's germline CDR1 is DFQATT and CDR2 SNEGSKA (reference sequence). The CDR3 loop is CSAQGRGWSAEAFF. CDR3 DNA: TGCAGTGCTCAAGGCAGGGGGTGGTCGGCTGAAGCTTTCTTT.

This clonotype showed up just a few times. V is TRBV20-1 and J is TRBJ2-2; possible D gene TRBD1, 5 bases. The CDR3 covers 15 residues. Germline V lookup: CDR1 DFQATT, CDR2 SNEGSKA (reference sequence). V was shortened by 0 bases and J by 5 bases, with 13 bases between the two germline ends. CDR3 in amino acids: CSARDVLGRTGELFF. The CDR3 coding sequence is TGCAGTGCTAGAGATGTTTTGGGGCGAACCGGGGAGCTGTTTTTT.

This chain joins TRBV19 and TRBJ1-1; the D is unclear. The CDR3 is 13 amino acids. V gave up 4 bases and J gave up 0 bases, with 6 bases separating them. CDR1 and CDR2 (germline): LNHDA, SQIVND (reference sequence). As DNA, the CDR3 is TGTGCCAGTAGTAACACAGTGAACACTGAAGCTTTCTTT. Translation gives CASSNTVNTEAFF.

The chain joins TRBV19 to TRBJ2-2, with TRBD2 identical over 12 bases. Germline V CDR1 and CDR2: LNHDA, SQIVND (reference sequence). J lost 2 bases, V lost 5 bases, and 12 bases had no gene match. CDR3 size: 19 residues. CDR3 bases: TGTGCCAGTAGTTTATACAGAGGACTAGCGGGACTTAACACCGGGGAGCTGTTTTTT. Protein product: CASSLYRGLAGLNTGELFF.

This sequence joins TRBV20-1 and TRBJ2-3, with D possibly matching TRBD1 (6 bases). The DNA end is a closer match to TRBJ1-5, so the J assignment may be wrong. This CDR3 has 20 amino acids. Per germline, CDR1 DFQATT and CDR2 SNEGSKA (reference sequence). In nucleotides, the CDR3 is TGCAGTGCTAGCTCGGGAGGCCGAAGGGAGGGCGGGGGCTCCGCAGATACGCAGCATTTT. As protein: CSASSGGRREGGGSADTQHF.

The chain links TRBV18 to TRBJ2-5, with D perhaps matching TRBD1 (5 bases). This CDR3 has 16 amino acids. The V and J ends lost 3 bases and 4 bases respectively, with 18 bases between them. Per the germline V gene, CDR1 is KGHSH and CDR2 is LQKENI. The CDR3 DNA is TGTGCCAGCTCACCTAGAGCAGGGCCCTACGGAGAGACCCAGTACTTC. This translates into CASSPRAGPYGETQYF.

This clonotype was counted ten times or more. The rearrangement joins TRBV6-1 to TRBJ1-1, with D possibly matching TRBD1 (6 bases). Germline CDR1 is MNHNS and CDR2 is SASEGT. V shed 1 base and J shed 3 bases, with 15 bases lying between them. The CDR3 runs to 16 residues. The CDR3 sequence: CASSEVTGSWDTEAFF. CDR3 nucleotides: TGTGCCAGCAGTGAAGTAACAGGGAGCTGGGACACTGAAGCTTTCTTT.

This clonotype was counted at least ten times. The rearrangement uses TRBV2 and TRBJ2-7; the D is unclear. V was shortened by 7 bases and J by 0 bases, with 10 bases between the two germline ends. CDR1 and CDR2 (germline): SNHLY, FYNNEI. This CDR3 contains 13 residues. The CDR3 coding sequence is TGTGCCAGCATCTGGCAGTTCTCCTACGAGCAGTACTTC. It encodes CASIWQFSYEQYF.

The rearrangement joins TRBV19 to TRBJ1-6; tentatively, D is TRBD1 (5 bases). Trimming removed 2 bases from V and 8 bases from J, with 13 bases in between. The CDR3 spans 15 residues. Germline values: CDR1 LNHDA, CDR2 SQIVND (reference sequence). Here the CDR3 reads CASSIMDNVDSPLHF. CDR3 nucleotides: TGTGCCAGTAGTATAATGGACAACGTGGATTCACCCCTCCACTTT.

This clonotype appeared a few times. The chain links TRBV4-3 to TRBJ2-1; 14 nucleotides align to TRBD2. The CDR3 is made up of 15 amino acids. Germline lookup yields CDR1 LGHNA and CDR2 YSLEER. V was clipped by 4 bases and J by 10 bases; unmatched bases: 6. Here the CDR3 DNA reads TGCGCCAGCAGCCTGGGACTAGCGGGAGAAGCCGAGCAGTTCTTC. Amino acids: CASSLGLAGEAEQFF.